This T cell receptor (beta chain) was sequenced for a study of cytomegalovirus exposure and HLA in healthy donors. This CDR3 spans 11 amino acids. Germline V CDR1 and CDR2: SEHNR, FQNEAQ (reference sequence). V lost 10 bases, J lost 12 bases, and 15 bases lay in between. This clone was counted a few times. Primers: 60 Vbeta forward and 13 Jbeta reverse. Produced via immunoSEQ multiplex PCR; TCRdb's table is partial and in-frame only. The table has approximately 200,000 clones, 65% to 80% seen once. What was sequenced was PBMCs. The chain recombines TRBV7-9 with TRBJ1-4, with D perhaps TRBD1 (6 bases). The TCR comes from a man between 40 and 49 years old in good health and CMV-seronegative. In nucleotides, the CDR3 is TGTGCCACCTGGGGGGGCGGTGAACTGTTTTTT. It encodes CATWGGGELFF.